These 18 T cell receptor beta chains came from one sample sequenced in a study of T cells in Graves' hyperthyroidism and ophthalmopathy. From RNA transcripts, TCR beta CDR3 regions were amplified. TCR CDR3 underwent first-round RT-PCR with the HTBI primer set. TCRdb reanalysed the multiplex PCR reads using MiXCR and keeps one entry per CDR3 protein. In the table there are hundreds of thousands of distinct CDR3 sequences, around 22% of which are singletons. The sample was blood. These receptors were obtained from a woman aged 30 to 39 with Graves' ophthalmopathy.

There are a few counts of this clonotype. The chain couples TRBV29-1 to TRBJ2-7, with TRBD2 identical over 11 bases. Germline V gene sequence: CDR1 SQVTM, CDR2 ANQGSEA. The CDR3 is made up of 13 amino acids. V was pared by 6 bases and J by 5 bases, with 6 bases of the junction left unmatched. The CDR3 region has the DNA TGCAGCGTATTAGCGGGAGGGCCGAACGAGCAGTACTTC. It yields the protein CSVLAGGPNEQYF.

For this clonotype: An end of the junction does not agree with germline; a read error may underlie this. CDR3: CASSLSRAGDSYEQYF. The DNA for the CDR3 is TGTGCCAGTAGTCTTAGTAGAGCGGGGGACTCCTACGAGCAATACTTC. The rearrangement links TRBV19 to TRBJ2-7; 8 positions agree with TRBD2. The CDR3 has 16 amino acids. Germline assignment: CDR1 LNHDA and CDR2 SQIVND (reference sequence).

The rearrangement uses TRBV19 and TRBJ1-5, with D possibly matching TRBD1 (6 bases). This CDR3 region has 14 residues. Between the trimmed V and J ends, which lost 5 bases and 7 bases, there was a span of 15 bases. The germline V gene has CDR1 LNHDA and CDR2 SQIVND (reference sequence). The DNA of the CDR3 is TGTGCCAGTAGTTATCGACAGGAACCCCAGCCCCAGCATTTT. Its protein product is CASSYRQEPQPQHF. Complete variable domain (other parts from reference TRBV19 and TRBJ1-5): DGGITQSPKYLFRKEGQNVTLSCEQNLNHDAMYWYRQDPGQGLRLIYYSQIVNDFQKGDIAEGYSVSREKKESFPLTVTSAQKNPTAFYLCASSYRQEPQPQHFGDGTRLSIL.

Written as DNA, the CDR3 is TGTGCCAGCAGTGAAGCGAGGGTAGTTTACACTGAAGCTTTCTTT. Translated: CASSEARVVYTEAFF. This chain joins TRBV6-1 and TRBJ1-1; the D is unclear. Germline CDR1 MNHNS, CDR2 SASEGT. Trimming cost V 0 bases and J 3 bases, with 11 bases left between them. The CDR3 is made up of 15 amino acids.

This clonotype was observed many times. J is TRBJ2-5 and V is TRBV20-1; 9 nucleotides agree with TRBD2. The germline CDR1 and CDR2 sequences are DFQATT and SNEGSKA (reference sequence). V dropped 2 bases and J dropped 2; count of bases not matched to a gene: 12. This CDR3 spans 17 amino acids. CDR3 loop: CSARPSTPSGDQETQYF. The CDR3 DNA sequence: TGCAGTGCTAGACCGTCGACCCCTAGCGGGGATCAAGAGACCCAGTACTTC.

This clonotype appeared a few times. The CDR3 protein is CASSKRGGDEQYF. CDR3 sequence (DNA): TGTGCCAGCAGTAAGCGGGGCGGGGACGAGCAGTACTTC. The chain uses TRBV6-1 and TRBJ2-7; the match to TRBD2 covers 7 bases. Germline CDR1 reads MNHNS; CDR2 reads SASEGT. The ends lost 5 bases at V and 5 bases at J; junction bases unmatched: 6. This CDR3 region has 13 residues.

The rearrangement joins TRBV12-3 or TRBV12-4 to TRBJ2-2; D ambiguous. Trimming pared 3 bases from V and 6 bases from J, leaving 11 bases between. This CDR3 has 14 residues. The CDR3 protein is CASSLGTIPGELFF. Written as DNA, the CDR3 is TGTGCCAGCAGTTTGGGTACTATCCCCGGGGAGCTGTTTTTT.

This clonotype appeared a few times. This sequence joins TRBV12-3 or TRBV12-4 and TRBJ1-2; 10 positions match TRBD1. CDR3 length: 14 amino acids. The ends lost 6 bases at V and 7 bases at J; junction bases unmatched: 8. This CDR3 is CASRTGTGVCGYTF. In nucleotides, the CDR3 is TGTGCCAGCAGAACCGGGACAGGGGTTTGTGGCTACACCTTC.

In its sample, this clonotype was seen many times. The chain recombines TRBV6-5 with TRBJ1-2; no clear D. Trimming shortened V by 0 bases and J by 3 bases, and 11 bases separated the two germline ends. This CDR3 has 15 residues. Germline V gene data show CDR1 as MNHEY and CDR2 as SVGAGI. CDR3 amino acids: CASSYSIGGDYGYTF. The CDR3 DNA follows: TGTGCCAGCAGTTACTCGATTGGAGGCGACTATGGCTACACCTTC.

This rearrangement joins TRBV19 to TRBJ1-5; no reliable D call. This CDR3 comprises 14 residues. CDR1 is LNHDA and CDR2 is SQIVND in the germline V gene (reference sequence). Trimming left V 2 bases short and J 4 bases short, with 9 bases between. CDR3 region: CASSIRTVNQPQHF. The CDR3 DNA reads TGTGCCAGTAGTATAAGGACGGTGAATCAGCCCCAGCATTTT.

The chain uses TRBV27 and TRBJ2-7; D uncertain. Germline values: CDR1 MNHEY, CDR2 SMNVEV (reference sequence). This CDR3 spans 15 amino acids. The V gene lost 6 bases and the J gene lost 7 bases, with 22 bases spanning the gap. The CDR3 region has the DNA TGTGCCAGCAGGGACGGTTCGCGCCGGGTAGAGGAGCAGTACTTC. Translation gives CASRDGSRRVEEQYF.

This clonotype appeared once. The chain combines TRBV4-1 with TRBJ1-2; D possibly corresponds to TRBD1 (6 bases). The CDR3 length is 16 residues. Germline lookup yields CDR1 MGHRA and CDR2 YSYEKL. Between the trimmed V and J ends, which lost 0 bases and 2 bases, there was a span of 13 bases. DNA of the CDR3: TGCGCCAGCAGCCAAGAGGAGGTTGGACAGAACTATGGCTACACCTTC. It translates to CASSQEEVGQNYGYTF.

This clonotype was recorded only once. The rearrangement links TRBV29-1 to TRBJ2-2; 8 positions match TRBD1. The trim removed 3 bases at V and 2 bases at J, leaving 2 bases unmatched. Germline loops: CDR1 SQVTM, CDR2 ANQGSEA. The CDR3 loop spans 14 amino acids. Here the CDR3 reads CSVEDRANTGELFF. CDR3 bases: TGCAGCGTTGAGGACAGGGCAAACACCGGGGAGCTGTTTTTT.

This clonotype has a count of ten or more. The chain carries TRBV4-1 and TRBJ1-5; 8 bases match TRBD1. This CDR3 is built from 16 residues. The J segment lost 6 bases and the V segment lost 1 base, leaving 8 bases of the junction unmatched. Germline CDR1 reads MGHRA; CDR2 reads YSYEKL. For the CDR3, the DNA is TGCGCCAGCAGCCAAGGAAATACGGACAGGGCTCAGCCCCAGCATTTT. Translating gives CASSQGNTDRAQPQHF.

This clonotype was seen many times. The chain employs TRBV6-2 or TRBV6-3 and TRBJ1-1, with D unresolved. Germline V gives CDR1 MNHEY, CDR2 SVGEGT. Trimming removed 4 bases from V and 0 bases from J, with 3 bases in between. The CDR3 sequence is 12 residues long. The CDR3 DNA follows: TGTGCCAGCAGTTCGGTGAACACTGAAGCTTTCTTT. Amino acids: CASSSVNTEAFF.

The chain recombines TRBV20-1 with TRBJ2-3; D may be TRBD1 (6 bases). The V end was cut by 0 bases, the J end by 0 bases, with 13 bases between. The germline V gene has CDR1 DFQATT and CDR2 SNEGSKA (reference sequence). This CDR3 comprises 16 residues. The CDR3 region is CSARDPGQTSTDTQYF. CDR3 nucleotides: TGCAGTGCTAGAGATCCTGGACAGACTAGCACAGATACGCAGTATTTT.

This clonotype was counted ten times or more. The CDR3 bases are TGCAGTGCAACCGAGCGGGGAGGGGAGACCCAGTACTTC. It translates to CSATERGGETQYF. The J gene is TRBJ2-5, the V gene TRBV20-1; TRBD2 aligns across 7 bases. The germline gives CDR1 DFQATT, CDR2 SNEGSKA (reference sequence). This CDR3 has 13 amino acids. The V segment lost 6 bases and the J segment 5 bases; nucleotides outside the gene matches: 9.

Here the CDR3 DNA reads TGCGCCAGCAGCTGGGGGACTAGCGTTGACTCCTACGAGCAGTACTTC. Residues: CASSWGTSVDSYEQYF. The rearrangement links TRBV5-1 to TRBJ2-7; 10 positions agree with TRBD2. This CDR3 contains 16 residues. V was pared by 3 bases and J by 0 bases, with 6 bases of the junction left unmatched. Germline values: CDR1 SGHRS, CDR2 YFSETQ.